This TCR beta chain was captured in a study of cytomegalovirus exposure and HLA in healthy donors. The PCR used 60 Vbeta and 13 Jbeta primers. In the original processing: About 9.9 million shared chains were among around 80 million unique TCR beta chains counted in a later analysis. Generated by immunoSEQ multiplex PCR, the TCRdb table keeps only in-frame clones and is missing some. Clone size and V and J calls were adopted from that table, with D and trimming inferred from the DNA. The sample consists of some 100,000 clones, around two thirds of them appearing once. The V end lost 1 base, the J end lost 6 bases, and 9 bases lay between the germline ends. Germline V gene sequence: CDR1 SGHVS, CDR2 FNYEAQ. The CDR3 is made up of 13 amino acids.

What was sequenced was PBMCs. The gene calls are TRBV7-6 and TRBJ1-1; TRBD1 might be the D (5 bases). The sequence was obtained from a woman in her thirties in good health and CMV-seropositive. The chain's CDR3 is CASSLVLGAEAFF. The CDR3 nucleotides read TGTGCCAGCAGCTTAGTCCTAGGGGCTGAAGCTTTCTTT.